This TCR beta chain was identified in a study of shared T cell receptors in the human thymus. Libraries were prepared by immunoSEQ multiplex PCR; TCRdb keeps only in-frame clonotypes and omits some of them. The table has 450,000 to 650,000 clones, around 78% seen once. Germline V lookup: CDR1 MNHEY, CDR2 SMNVEV (reference sequence). The CDR3 is made up of 17 amino acids. Trimming removed 3 bases from V and 3 bases from J; junction bases left unmatched: 10. Separately, the same data were catalogued under a study of human thymus T cells. That study adds: Among the donors, all were healthy Finnish infants having corrective surgery for congenital heart defects. Surgeons resected thymus tissue during corrective heart surgery. It looked as if thymic and blood repertoires used V and J genes in a biased way. What related research reported was that thymic repertoires overlapped highly among unrelated individuals.

The sequence derives from a boy less than two years old with a congenital heart defect. V and J are TRBV27 and TRBJ1-4, with TRBD1 identical over 7 bases. Sequenced: thymocytes. CDR3 sequence: CASSFRGQERANEKLFF. For the CDR3, the DNA is TGTGCCAGCAGTTTCCGCGGACAGGAGAGGGCTAATGAAAAACTGTTTTTT.